These 2 T cell receptor beta chains were all obtained from the same sample, sequenced in a study of OX40 agonist ivuxolimab in advanced cancers. The table came from immunoSEQ multiplex PCR; TCRdb's copy has only in-frame clones and leaves some out. Of about 67,000 clones in the sample, around 87% were seen once. Material: CD4+ or CD8+ T cells sorted from blood, obtained in a trial of the OX40 agonist ivuxolimab. The receptors come from an adult with an advanced solid tumor such as melanoma, head and neck, liver or kidney cancer.

The CDR3 sequence: CASSPGQAYMNTEAFF. Here the CDR3 DNA reads TGTGCCAGCAGCCCGGGACAGGCCTACATGAACACTGAAGCTTTCTTT. The chain joins TRBV11-2 to TRBJ1-1, with TRBD1 matching over 8 bases. The length of the CDR3 is 16 residues. The germline gives CDR1 SGHAT, CDR2 FQNNGV. V was clipped by 5 bases and J by 0 bases; unmatched bases: 8.

The chain combines TRBV9 with TRBJ2-7; D not resolved. V was shortened by 0 bases and J by 6 bases, with 10 bases between the two germline ends. This CDR3 has 13 residues. Germline assignment: CDR1 SGDLS and CDR2 YYNGEE. CDR3 sequence: CASSVEVLGEQYF. CDR3 in DNA: TGTGCCAGCAGCGTAGAGGTATTAGGCGAGCAGTACTTC.